This section outlines one T cell receptor beta chain sequence together with its context. The sample originates from a study of blood T cell repertoires in COVID-19. Across the whole study: The United States, Italy and Spain were the sources of the acute and convalescent COVID-19 samples. T cells, B-cell-depleted T cells, or PBMCs provided the cDNA or gDNA that served as material.

How the authors handled the data: Reference gene primer amplification yielded estimated nucleated cell counts. Only in-frame clones appear in the TCRdb table, and some are missing; sequencing was by immunoSEQ multiplex PCR. The V and J calls and the clone size are those of that table, but D and trimming were determined from the DNA. The sample contains 200,000 to 300,000 clones, around 84% of which appear only once. Trimming shortened V by 5 bases and J by 2 bases, and 15 bases separated the two germline ends. The germline V gene has CDR1 LNHDA and CDR2 SQIVND (reference sequence). This CDR3 is 15 amino acids long.

The material sequenced was peripheral blood. The chain is built from TRBV19 and TRBJ1-1, with D unclear. This clonotype was obtained from a woman aged 55-70 years with COVID-19, enrolled during active disease. This CDR3 is CASSPAGRRNTEAFF. In DNA form, the CDR3 reads TGTGCCAGTAGTCCAGCCGGGAGACGAAACACTGAAGCTTTCTTT.